Below, 2 T cell receptor beta chains from the same sample are listed, as sequenced in a study of shared clonotypes between healthy human individuals. Produced via immunoSEQ multiplex PCR; TCRdb's table is partial and in-frame only. Of approximately 2,000,000 clones listed, under 95% were seen once; the top ten hold around 0.4%. Sequenced input: naive CD4+ T cells from PBMCs. Subset specified: CD45RA+ positively selected. Receptor source: a man between 18 and 29 years old in good health. Some clones in this sample may be carry-over from other donors' samples.

This rearrangement joins TRBV5-1 to TRBJ2-1; 9 positions agree with TRBD2. The V segment lost 2 bases and the J segment 7 bases; nucleotides outside the gene matches: 7. The germline V gene encodes CDR1 SGHRS and CDR2 YFSETQ. The CDR3 has 15 amino acids. DNA for the CDR3: TGCGCCAGCAGCTTCGGTGGTAGCGGGAGTAATGAGCAGTTCTTC. This codes for CASSFGGSGSNEQFF.

This chain connects TRBV4-2 to TRBJ2-5, with D perhaps matching TRBD2 (5 bases). CDR3 size: 13 residues. V was cut by 0 bases and J by 4 bases, with 6 bases left in between. The germline V gene has CDR1 LGHNA and CDR2 YNFKEQ. The CDR3 DNA is TGTGCCAGCAGCCAAGAGGGAGTAGAGACCCAGTACTTC. Translating it yields CASSQEGVETQYF.